The 32 T cell receptor beta chains reported below all come from one sample, sequenced in a study of shared clonotypes between healthy human individuals. Assay used: immunoSEQ multiplex PCR; TCRdb lists only in-frame clones, some missing. This sample has about 360,000 clones, with 70% to 75% found just once. Sample: memory CD4+ T cells sorted from blood. The subset here: CD45RA-negative fraction. These receptor sequences come from a man younger than 45 in good health.

V gene TRBV6-6 combines with J gene TRBJ1-5; the match to TRBD1 covers 12 bases. Germline V CDR1 and CDR2: MNHNY, SVGAGI (reference sequence). The CDR3 is made up of 15 amino acids. V dropped 5 bases and J dropped 7; count of bases not matched to a gene: 6. CDR3 DNA sequence: TGTGCCAGCAGTCCGGGACAGGGGGCACCGCAGCCCCAGCATTTT. Its protein is CASSPGQGAPQPQHF.

This clone was seen more than once but under ten times. V is TRBV7-9 and J is TRBJ2-2, with 10 bases identical to TRBD1. Per germline, CDR1 SEHNR and CDR2 FQNEAQ (reference sequence). CDR3 size: 16 residues. V lost 5 bases, J lost 5 bases, and 8 bases stayed unmatched. The CDR3: CASSLNLGQGTGELFF. The CDR3 nucleotides are TGTGCCAGCAGCCTAAACCTGGGACAGGGGACCGGGGAGCTGTTTTTT.

The chain links TRBV6-6 to TRBJ2-7, with 10 nucleotides matching TRBD2. Germline values: CDR1 MNHNY, CDR2 SVGAGI (reference sequence). J was trimmed by 0 bases and V by 6 bases; bases with no gene match: 5. The CDR3 loop spans 15 amino acids. The CDR3 nucleotides read TGTGCCAGCAGCGGACTAGCGGCTGGCTCCTACGAGCAGTACTTC. It yields the protein CASSGLAAGSYEQYF.

V usage is TRBV7-9 and J usage is TRBJ1-4; TRBD1 matches 7 bases. CDR1 SEHNR and CDR2 FQNEAQ come from the germline V gene (reference sequence). The length of the CDR3 is 16 residues. V lost 4 bases and J lost 4; bases outside the gene matches: 9. CDR3 amino acids: CASSWARQGFNEKLFF. CDR3 DNA sequence: TGTGCCAGCAGCTGGGCCCGACAGGGTTTTAATGAAAAACTGTTTTTT.

CDR3 residues: CSAQRANPEQFF. Here the CDR3 DNA reads TGCAGCGCCCAAAGGGCTAACCCTGAGCAGTTCTTC. The rearrangement joins TRBV29-1 to TRBJ2-1; no reliable D call. Looked up from germline, CDR1 is SQVTM and CDR2 is ANQGSEA. The CDR3 consists of 12 residues. Trimming pared 7 bases from V and 9 bases from J, leaving 16 bases between.

The V call is TRBV5-6, the J call TRBJ2-3; D call uncertain. The length of the CDR3 is 14 residues. V was pared by 4 bases and J by 1 base, with 10 bases between. CDR1 SGHDT and CDR2 YYEEEE come from the germline V gene. The CDR3 sequence: CASSAPDGTDTQYF. The CDR3 coding sequence is TGTGCCAGCAGCGCCCCGGACGGCACAGATACGCAGTATTTT.

The chain recombines TRBV11-2 with TRBJ1-1; 8 positions match TRBD1. The V gene end was trimmed by 2 bases and the J gene end by 10 bases; junction bases not matched to a gene: 12. Germline V lookup: CDR1 SGHAT, CDR2 FQNNGV. The CDR3 is 15 amino acids. CDR3 in amino acids: CASSLTGLQGVGAFF. The CDR3 region has the DNA TGTGCCAGCAGCTTAACCGGGCTACAGGGGGTGGGAGCTTTCTTT.

This clone was counted at least ten times. The rearrangement uses TRBV6-6 and TRBJ2-3, with D perhaps matching TRBD1 (6 bases). Trimming shortened V by 7 bases and J by 0 bases, and 11 bases separated the two germline ends. CDR3 length: 14 residues. Germline lookup yields CDR1 MNHNY and CDR2 SVGAGI (reference sequence). CDR3: CASTPQGSTDTQYF. The CDR3 nucleotides read TGTGCCAGCACTCCGCAGGGGAGCACAGATACGCAGTATTTT.

The rearrangement uses TRBV5-1 and TRBJ2-3; perhaps TRBD1 as D (5 bases). Germline V gives CDR1 SGHRS, CDR2 YFSETQ. Trimming removed 0 bases from V and 6 bases from J, with 14 bases in between. The CDR3 is 15 residues long. CDR3 DNA sequence: TGCGCCAGCAGCTTGGGACAGCTGGGTTTGGATACGCAGTATTTT. Translating gives CASSLGQLGLDTQYF.

The V call is TRBV18, the J call TRBJ2-5; 9 nucleotides agree with TRBD2. Germline trimming cut 3 bases from V and 8 bases from J; bases unmatched to any gene: 16. The CDR3 length is 17 residues. Germline V CDR1 and CDR2: KGHSH, LQKENI. The CDR3 DNA follows: TGTGCCAGCTCACCCGGGTTAGTAGCGGGAGAGGGCTTCACCCAGTACTTC. Its protein is CASSPGLVAGEGFTQYF.

The gene calls are TRBV19 and TRBJ1-1; weak D call: TRBD1 (5 bases). The CDR3 spans 13 residues. From germline, CDR1 is LNHDA and CDR2 SQIVND (reference sequence). Trimming removed 3 bases at V and 6 bases at J, with 11 bases between. The CDR3: CASSIDRRAEAFF. The CDR3 nucleotides read TGTGCCAGTAGTATTGACAGAAGGGCTGAAGCTTTCTTT.

V is TRBV6-1 and J is TRBJ2-7; D call uncertain. Germline lookup yields CDR1 MNHNS and CDR2 SASEGT. The CDR3 extends over 15 amino acids. Trimming took off 0 bases at V and 6 bases at J, with 15 bases between the two ends. CDR3 sequence reads: CASSEAWRKDLEQYF. CDR3 sequence (DNA): TGTGCCAGCAGTGAAGCGTGGCGAAAGGACCTCGAGCAGTACTTC.

The genes are TRBV18 and TRBJ2-7; unclear D gene. Germline CDR1 KGHSH, CDR2 LQKENI. The CDR3 runs 11 residues. Trimming left V 6 bases short and J 4 bases short, with 7 bases between. CDR3 bases: TGTGCCAGCTCCCTCCGGTACGAGCAGTACTTC. Translated: CASSLRYEQYF.

This chain connects TRBV28 to TRBJ1-3; a possible D gene is TRBD1 (6 bases). V lost 5 bases and J 4 bases, leaving 15 bases between the germline ends. The CDR3 sequence is 15 residues long. Germline CDR1 MDHEN, CDR2 SYDVKM. The CDR3, as DNA: TGTGCCAGCAGTGTCACAGGGAGGGGGGGAAACACCATATATTTT. Amino acid sequence: CASSVTGRGGNTIYF.

This chain connects TRBV19 to TRBJ2-5, with D possibly called TRBD1 or TRBD2 (5 bases each). The CDR3 is 15 amino acids. V lost 3 bases to trimming and J lost 1 base, with 12 bases between them. The germline CDR1 and CDR2 sequences are LNHDA and SQIVND (reference sequence). CDR3 sequence (DNA): TGTGCCAGTAGTATCGGGGCAGCCTTCCAAGAGACCCAGTACTTC. Translating it yields CASSIGAAFQETQYF.

V and J are TRBV18 and TRBJ2-5; 9 nucleotides match TRBD1. V lost 2 bases to trimming and J lost 5 bases; unmatched junction nucleotides: 9. In germline, CDR1 is KGHSH, CDR2 LQKENI. The CDR3 extends over 16 amino acids. This chain's CDR3 is CASSPITGGVLETQYF. The DNA of the CDR3 is TGTGCCAGCTCACCAATTACAGGGGGCGTATTGGAGACCCAGTACTTC.

The J gene is TRBJ1-2, the V gene TRBV7-2; D is uncertain. The CDR3 consists of 15 residues. Germline loops: CDR1 SGHTA, CDR2 FQGNSA. V was pared by 4 bases and J by 1 base, with 13 bases between. The CDR3 region has the DNA TGTGCCAGCAGCTCATTCGCCGACTTTAACTATGGCTACACCTTC. Amino acid sequence: CASSSFADFNYGYTF.

V and J are TRBV5-1 and TRBJ2-7; 7 bases are shared with TRBD1. The V gene's germline CDR1 is SGHRS and CDR2 YFSETQ. Trimming cost V 0 bases and J 4 bases; bases outside gene matches: 1. This CDR3 contains 13 residues. The CDR3 DNA is TGCGCCAGCAGCTTGGAGGGACAGTACGAGCAGTACTTC. It translates to CASSLEGQYEQYF.

The chain is built from TRBV19 and TRBJ2-1; TRBD1 is a possible D gene (7 bases). Germline CDR1 reads LNHDA; CDR2 reads SQIVND (reference sequence). Trimming pared 3 bases from V and 3 bases from J, leaving 15 bases between. The CDR3 loop spans 16 amino acids. DNA for the CDR3: TGTGCCAGTAGTATCTCGGCGGGACAGTTCTACAATGAGCAGTTCTTC. Its translation: CASSISAGQFYNEQFF.

The chain employs TRBV2 and TRBJ1-3; D gene ambiguous. Trimming stripped 2 bases from V and 4 bases from J, with 9 bases between. Germline V gene sequence: CDR1 SNHLY, CDR2 FYNNEI. The CDR3 is 14 residues long. In nucleotides, the CDR3 is TGTGCCAGCAGTGAAAACTGGAGGGGAAACACCATATATTTT. Amino acids: CASSENWRGNTIYF.

This sequence joins TRBV9 and TRBJ2-5; TRBD1 might be the D (6 bases). The V gene lost 10 bases and the J gene lost 8 bases, with 9 bases spanning the gap. CDR1 and CDR2 from the germline V gene are SGDLS and YYNGEE. The CDR3 covers 9 residues. DNA of the CDR3: TGTGCCTCAGGGGAAACCCAGTACTTC. Translation: CASGETQYF.

The chain links TRBV19 to TRBJ1-5, with D perhaps matching TRBD1 (5 bases). Germline CDR1 reads LNHDA; CDR2 reads SQIVND (reference sequence). V was cut by 1 base and J by 4 bases, with 11 bases left in between. CDR3 length equals 15 residues. CDR3: CASSIGRVGNQPQHF. CDR3 sequence (DNA): TGTGCCAGTAGTATAGGCAGGGTAGGGAATCAGCCCCAGCATTTT. The whole variable domain, remainder taken from reference TRBV19 and TRBJ1-5, is DGGITQSPKYLFRKEGQNVTLSCEQNLNHDAMYWYRQDPGQGLRLIYYSQIVNDFQKGDIAEGYSVSREKKESFPLTVTSAQKNPTAFYLCASSIGRVGNQPQHFGDGTRLSIL.

The rearrangement links TRBV27 to TRBJ2-7, with a weak D call TRBD1 (6 bases). The germline V gene encodes CDR1 MNHEY and CDR2 SMNVEV (reference sequence). The V gene lost 5 bases and the J gene lost 2 bases, with 19 bases spanning the gap. CDR3 length equals 16 residues. The CDR3 loop is CASSRGGSSHAYEQYF. DNA for the CDR3: TGTGCCAGCAGTAGAGGGGGATCATCCCATGCCTACGAGCAGTACTTC.

The chain links TRBV5-1 to TRBJ2-7; 7 bases are a match to TRBD2. V dropped 4 bases and J dropped 7; count of bases not matched to a gene: 14. Germline V lookup: CDR1 SGHRS, CDR2 YFSETQ. This CDR3 has 15 amino acids. The CDR3 loop is CASSRRQGEGREQYF. In DNA form, the CDR3 reads TGCGCCAGCAGCCGTAGACAAGGGGAGGGGAGGGAGCAGTACTTC.

The gene calls are TRBV11-3 and TRBJ2-1; TRBD2 agrees at 7 bases. J lost 5 bases, V lost 6 bases, and 7 bases had no gene match. The CDR3 loop spans 14 amino acids. The germline CDR1 and CDR2 sequences are SGHNT and YENEEA. The CDR3 reads CASRASGLHNEQFF. The CDR3 DNA reads as TGTGCCAGCAGGGCTAGCGGATTGCACAATGAGCAGTTCTTC.

To note about this clone: Given a far larger clone just one base away, this is likely a sequencing read error. Additional DNA sequences in this sample encode the identical CDR3. The chain combines TRBV19 with TRBJ1-2; D gene unclear. Germline V gene sequence: CDR1 LNHDA, CDR2 SQIVND (reference sequence). This CDR3 comprises 12 residues. Trimming took 3 bases from V and 4 from J, leaving 6 bases between them. The CDR3 DNA sequence: TGTGCCAGTAGTATCTCTGTCTATGGCTACACCTTC. Amino acids: CASSISVYGYTF.

V is TRBV7-9 and J is TRBJ2-2, with 8 bases fitting TRBD2. The CDR3 contains 15 residues. Germline V gives CDR1 SEHNR, CDR2 FQNEAQ (reference sequence). Trimming took 1 base from V and 4 from J; bases not matched to a gene: 2. Here the CDR3 reads CASSLGGRSTGELFF. The CDR3 coding sequence is TGTGCCAGCAGCTTAGGCGGGAGGTCCACCGGGGAGCTGTTTTTT. The variable domain in full, with the rest retrieved from reference TRBV7-9 and TRBJ2-2, is DTGVSQNPRHKITKRGQNVTFRCDPISEHNRLYWYRQTLGQGPEFLTYFQNEAQLEKSRLLSDRFSAERPKGSFSTLEIQRTEQGDSAMYLCASSLGGRSTGELFFGEGSRLTVL.

This chain links TRBV18 with TRBJ2-4; 8 nucleotides line up with TRBD1. The CDR3 length is 14 residues. Germline CDR1 is KGHSH and CDR2 is LQKENI. Trimming at V came to 2 bases and at J to 3 bases, leaving 0 bases not matched to a gene. As DNA, the CDR3 is TGTGCCAGCTCACCAGGACAGGGCAAAAACATTCAGTACTTC. Residues: CASSPGQGKNIQYF.

This chain joins TRBV5-1 and TRBJ1-4; D gene uncertain. CDR1 and CDR2 (germline): SGHRS, YFSETQ. V shed 7 bases and J shed 1 base, with 8 bases lying between them. The CDR3 covers 13 residues. CDR3 residues: CASRLGTNEKLFF. Here the CDR3 DNA reads TGCGCCAGCCGTCTGGGAACTAATGAAAAACTGTTTTTT.

This clone came up many times. The chain combines TRBV19 with TRBJ2-1; 14 positions match TRBD2. Germline lookup yields CDR1 LNHDA and CDR2 SQIVND (reference sequence). V was clipped by 6 bases and J by 6 bases; unmatched bases: 10. This CDR3 has 17 residues. The CDR3 coding sequence is TGTGCCAGTAGCAGGGGACTAGCGGGAGAGATCGTCAATGAGCAGTTCTTC. Translated: CASSRGLAGEIVNEQFF. Filled out from reference TRBV19 and TRBJ2-1, the complete variable domain reads DGGITQSPKYLFRKEGQNVTLSCEQNLNHDAMYWYRQDPGQGLRLIYYSQIVNDFQKGDIAEGYSVSREKKESFPLTVTSAQKNPTAFYLCASSRGLAGEIVNEQFFGPGTRLTVL.

This chain joins TRBV7-9 and TRBJ1-1, with 9 nucleotides matching TRBD1. V was pared by 5 bases and J by 5 bases, with 6 bases of the junction left unmatched. The CDR3 has 14 residues. Looked up from germline, CDR1 is SEHNR and CDR2 is FQNEAQ (reference sequence). In nucleotides, the CDR3 is TGTGCCAGCAGCCACGGACAGGGGTGGACTGAAGCTTTCTTT. Its translation is CASSHGQGWTEAFF.

CDR3 loop: CASSIGGPSYNEQFF. In DNA form, the CDR3 reads TGTGCCAGCAGTATCGGAGGCCCTTCCTACAATGAGCAGTTCTTC. The chain uses TRBV6-6 and TRBJ2-1, with a weak D call TRBD2 (5 bases). The CDR3 consists of 15 residues. V lost 5 bases, J lost 1 base, and 12 bases lay in between. From germline, CDR1 is MNHNY and CDR2 SVGAGI (reference sequence).